This T cell receptor (beta chain) comes out of a study of blood T cell repertoires in COVID-19. At the level of the study: The origin of the acute and convalescent COVID-19 samples was the United States, Italy and Spain. Sample material is recorded as cDNA or gDNA derived from T cells, B-cell-depleted T cells, or PBMCs.

CDR1 and CDR2 from the germline V gene are MGHRA and YSYEKL. CDR3 length equals 15 residues. The V and J ends lost 1 base and 10 bases, in that order; junction bases with no gene match: 8. Authors' analysis steps: Reference gene primer amplification yielded estimated nucleated cell counts. Some clones are missing from TCRdb's copy, which holds only in-frame ones; the method was immunoSEQ multiplex PCR. D and trimming were read from the DNA, whereas the V and J calls and clone size are those reported in that table. This sample has 90,000 or so clones, with 72% found just once. Sequenced: peripheral blood. This receptor was obtained from a woman of 80 years or more with acute or convalescent COVID-19. This sequence joins TRBV4-1 and TRBJ1-3, with 9 bases matching TRBD1. CDR3 region: CASSQGGGQGRTIYF. In nucleotides, the CDR3 is TGCGCCAGCAGCCAAGGAGGTGGACAGGGGAGGACCATATATTTT.